This T cell receptor (beta chain) came from a study of blood T cells in healthy people across ages. Study-wide results and limits: The study found TCR beta diversity correlated strongly with naive T cell percentage. It was held that diversity estimates obtained from one million T cells represented underestimates. The fall in TCR beta diversity per million T cells was roughly linear with age.

Drawn from each donor were about 9 milliliters of peripheral blood. PCR was performed a second time for about 6 to 11 cycles using a sample-barcoded 5' primer and a J-beta primer mix. TCRdb reprocessed the 5' RACE reads via MiXCR and lists one record per CDR3 protein. The sample shows 1.5 million to 1.9 million distinct CDR3 sequences, 40% to 45% of them seen only once. On this clonotype itself: Its antigen remains unidentified.

V lost 3 bases, J lost 2 bases, and 0 bases stayed unmatched. Germline V lookup: CDR1 DFQATT, CDR2 SNEGSKA (reference sequence). This CDR3 contains 15 residues. This clonotype originated in a woman aged 18 to 35 in good health. Sequenced input: blood. The chain recombines TRBV20-1 with TRBJ2-6; 11 nucleotides agree with TRBD2. The CDR3 coding sequence is TGCAGTGCTAGGACTAGCGGGACTGGGGCCAACGTCCTGACTTTC. Protein: CSARTSGTGANVLTF.